The TCR beta chain under discussion was sequenced for a study of blood T cell repertoires in COVID-19. Looking at the study overall: Sites in the United States, Italy and Spain provided acute and convalescent COVID-19 samples.

It was during active infection that Seattle patients were enrolled and then longitudinally followed. This CDR3 region has 14 residues. V lost 4 bases, J lost 5 bases, and 15 bases lay in between. Germline V gene sequence: CDR1 SGHDT, CDR2 YYEEEE. Data came from immunoSEQ multiplex PCR; TCRdb stores just in-frame clones and leaves some out. Found here are about 370,000 clones, 89% of them singletons; the top ten hold around 3%. The source is a woman aged 25-40 years with COVID-19, enrolled during active disease. The source material was peripheral blood. The genes are TRBV5-6 and TRBJ1-1; possible D gene TRBD1, 5 bases. The CDR3 here is CASSAYRRGTEAFF. The CDR3 DNA follows: TGTGCCAGCAGCGCCTACAGGAGGGGAACTGAAGCTTTCTTT.